The next 8 T cell receptor beta chains were all read from a single sample in a study of blood T cell repertoires in COVID-19. Libraries were prepared by immunoSEQ multiplex PCR; TCRdb keeps only in-frame clonotypes and omits some of them. This sample has around 53,000 clones, with approximately 87% found just once. The sequencing sample was made of peripheral blood. The receptors here all came from an older woman with COVID-19, enrolled during active disease.

J is TRBJ2-3 and V is TRBV5-4; D gene ambiguous. The CDR3 runs 11 residues. Trimming shortened V by 1 base and J by 6 bases, and 3 bases separated the two germline ends. Germline CDR1 is SGHNT and CDR2 is YYREEE (reference sequence). CDR3 sequence: CASSLSDTQYF. CDR3 DNA: TGTGCCAGCAGCTTGAGCGATACGCAGTATTTT.

This clone was detected only once. The J gene is TRBJ2-3, the V gene TRBV29-1, with TRBD1 as a possible D gene (5 bases). The CDR3 totals 14 residues. The V end was cut by 5 bases, the J end by 0 bases, with 12 bases between. The germline CDR1 and CDR2 sequences are SQVTM and ANQGSEA. This chain's CDR3 is CSVRRQTSTDTQYF. Written as DNA, the CDR3 is TGCAGCGTTCGTCGACAGACTAGCACAGATACGCAGTATTTT.

The rearrangement joins TRBV5-1 to TRBJ1-1, with D possibly TRBD1 on 6 matching bases. Trimming pared 5 bases from V and 2 bases from J, leaving 16 bases between. The CDR3 is 15 amino acids. Germline CDR1 reads SGHRS; CDR2 reads YFSETQ. CDR3 sequence (DNA): TGCGCCAGCAGGCCTCGTAGGACAGATAACACTGAAGCTTTCTTT. Translating it yields CASRPRRTDNTEAFF.

The chain joins TRBV6-5 to TRBJ1-2; a weak D match, TRBD1 (5 bases). CDR1 and CDR2 (germline): MNHEY, SVGAGI. CDR3 size: 14 residues. Trimming left V 10 bases short and J 1 base short, with 16 bases between. In DNA form, the CDR3 reads TGTGCCATTATAACCGGGGGATTTAACTATGGCTACACCTTC. Its protein product is CAIITGGFNYGYTF.

This clone has a single count. An end of the junction does not agree with germline; a read error may underlie this. The chain couples TRBV28 to TRBJ1-5; possible D gene TRBD1, 5 bases. This CDR3 spans 13 amino acids. Germline V gene sequence: CDR1 MDHEN, CDR2 SYDVKM. CDR3 nucleotide sequence: TGTGCCAGCAGTTTAGGGGGGGTCCAGCTCCAGCATTTT. Translation: CASSLGGVQLQHF.

This sequence joins TRBV15 and TRBJ2-5; D remains unclear. The CDR3 is 17 amino acids. Germline CDR1 and CDR2: LNHNV and YYDKDF (reference sequence). V was pared by 0 bases and J by 4 bases, with 18 bases between. CDR3 amino acids: CATSRDLRKNAPETQYF. The CDR3 bases are TGTGCCACCAGCAGAGACTTGCGGAAGAATGCCCCAGAGACCCAGTACTTC.

This clone showed up just once. This chain joins TRBV10-1 and TRBJ2-7; TRBD1 matches 9 bases. There are 14 residues in the CDR3. CDR1 and CDR2 (germline): WNHNN, SYGVQD (reference sequence). Trimming removed 4 bases from V and 3 bases from J; junction bases left unmatched: 4. The CDR3 region has the DNA TGCGCCAGCAGTGCCAGACAGGGGGGCTACGAGCAGTACTTC. It translates to CASSARQGGYEQYF.

Only one count was recorded for this clone. J is TRBJ1-1 and V is TRBV15, with unresolved D. Trimming took 5 bases from V and 2 from J, leaving 12 bases between them. The CDR3 is made up of 14 amino acids. Germline CDR1 LNHNV, CDR2 YYDKDF (reference sequence). CDR3 sequence (DNA): TGTGCCACCAGCCGCACAATCCTTAACACTGAAGCTTTCTTT. It translates to CATSRTILNTEAFF.